Each of the 26 T cell receptor beta chains below was sequenced from the same sample in a study of blood T cell repertoires in COVID-19. Sequenced by immunoSEQ multiplex PCR; TCRdb stores in-frame clones only, minus some. The repertoire holds under 60,000 clones, roughly 83% seen once, with approximately 5.3% in the top ten. Sequenced material: peripheral blood. The receptors stem from a human donor in a cohort sampled during active COVID-19.

The CDR3 here is CAWIRQALNTEAFF. In DNA form, the CDR3 reads TGTGCCTGGATACGGCAGGCCCTGAACACTGAAGCTTTCTTT. The chain joins TRBV30 to TRBJ1-1; the D is unclear. V was shortened by 4 bases and J by 0 bases, with 12 bases between the two germline ends. The CDR3 has 14 amino acids. In germline, CDR1 is GTSNPN, CDR2 SVGIG (reference sequence).

In its sample, this clone was seen once. The rearrangement uses TRBV27 and TRBJ2-1, with a possible D match to TRBD1 (6 bases). CDR3 length: 16 residues. Trimming took off 5 bases at V and 1 base at J, with 15 bases between the two ends. The germline CDR1 and CDR2 sequences are MNHEY and SMNVEV (reference sequence). This CDR3 reads CASSSYRVGSYNEQFF. As DNA, the CDR3 is TGTGCCAGCAGTAGTTACAGGGTTGGTTCCTACAATGAGCAGTTCTTC.

This chain connects TRBV29-1 to TRBJ1-1; D is undetermined. V lost 7 bases and J 8 bases, leaving 11 bases between the germline ends. The CDR3 spans 10 residues. The germline V gene encodes CDR1 SQVTM and CDR2 ANQGSEA. The CDR3 DNA reads TGCAGCGCCCAATACGGGGAAGCTTTCTTT. As protein: CSAQYGEAFF.

This chain joins TRBV12-3 or TRBV12-4 and TRBJ2-5; 9 bases agree with TRBD1. The CDR3 consists of 11 residues. V gave up 5 bases and J gave up 13 bases; unmatched junction bases: 5. The CDR3 coding sequence is TGTGCCAGCAGTCAACAGGGGGCGAGGTACTTC. Protein sequence: CASSQQGARYF.

The chain is built from TRBV7-2 and TRBJ2-7; 11 positions agree with TRBD2. This CDR3 contains 14 residues. The germline V gene encodes CDR1 SGHTA and CDR2 FQGNSA. Trimming took 4 bases from V and 6 from J; bases not matched to a gene: 5. The CDR3 DNA reads TGTGCCAGCAGCTCTAGCGGGGGGCCCTCCGAGCAGTACTTC. It is translated as CASSSSGGPSEQYF. The variable domain in full, with the rest retrieved from reference TRBV7-2 and TRBJ2-7, is GAGVSQSPSNKVTEKGKDVELRCDPISGHTALYWYRQSLGQGLEFLIYFQGNSAPDKSGLPSDRFSAERTGGSVSTLTIQRTQQEDSAVYLCASSSSGGPSEQYFGPGTRLTVT.

The rearrangement joins TRBV6-2 or TRBV6-3 to TRBJ1-2; possibly TRBD1 for D (5 bases). The CDR3 contains 12 residues. V lost 5 bases to trimming and J lost 6 bases, with 10 bases between them. Germline CDR1 is MNHEY and CDR2 is SVGEGT. CDR3 residues: CASSPTADGYTF. The CDR3 DNA reads TGTGCCAGCAGTCCGACAGCCGATGGCTACACCTTC.

The V and J genes are TRBV3-1 (or the pseudogene TRBV3-2) and TRBJ1-6; a weak D match, TRBD1 (5 bases). In germline, CDR1 is LGHDT, CDR2 YNNKEL (reference sequence). This CDR3 spans 16 amino acids. V was clipped by 1 base and J by 10 bases, with 17 bases between them. The CDR3 nucleotides are TGTGCCAGCAGCCAAGGGTCAGCAGGGCAAGGGTCACCCCTCCACTTT. Residues: CASSQGSAGQGSPLHF.

This rearrangement joins TRBV7-2 to TRBJ1-4; 9 positions agree with TRBD1. CDR1 is SGHTA, CDR2 FQGNSA, per germline. The length of the CDR3 is 15 residues. The V gene end was trimmed by 1 base and the J gene end by 6 bases; junction bases not matched to a gene: 3. The chain's CDR3 is CASSLGTGVDEKLFF. CDR3 DNA sequence: TGTGCCAGCAGCTTAGGGACAGGGGTCGATGAAAAACTGTTTTTT. Full variable domain (remainder filled in from reference TRBV7-2 and TRBJ1-4): GAGVSQSPSNKVTEKGKDVELRCDPISGHTALYWYRQSLGQGLEFLIYFQGNSAPDKSGLPSDRFSAERTGGSVSTLTIQRTQQEDSAVYLCASSLGTGVDEKLFFGSGTQLSVL.

The chain recombines TRBV3-1 (or the pseudogene TRBV3-2) with TRBJ1-1; TRBD1 aligns across 7 bases. The J segment lost 1 base and the V segment lost 1 base, leaving 0 bases of the junction unmatched. CDR1 is LGHDT, CDR2 YNNKEL, per germline (reference sequence). CDR3 length: 14 residues. The CDR3 DNA reads TGTGCCAGCAGCCAAGGACAGGGGAACACTGAAGCTTTCTTT. Its translation is CASSQGQGNTEAFF.

The rearrangement links TRBV30 to TRBJ2-5; D is unresolved. Germline CDR1 reads GTSNPN; CDR2 reads SVGIG (reference sequence). This CDR3 is 12 amino acids long. Trimming shortened V by 2 bases and J by 1 base, and 5 bases separated the two germline ends. CDR3 in DNA: TGTGCCTGGAGTTCGGGCCAAGAGACCCAGTACTTC. Translation: CAWSSGQETQYF.

The gene calls are TRBV9 and TRBJ2-2, with 9 bases identical to TRBD1. The CDR3 runs 16 residues. Germline V gene data show CDR1 as SGDLS and CDR2 as YYNGEE. Unmatched junction bases numbered 12, after V lost 3 bases and J lost 9 bases. CDR3 coding DNA: TGTGCCAGCAGCGACCGGGACAGGGCAGGTTCGTGGGAGCTGTTTTTT. Amino acids: CASSDRDRAGSWELFF.

V gene TRBV24-1 combines with J gene TRBJ2-1; D is unresolved. The CDR3 sequence is 11 residues long. V lost 6 bases, J lost 8 bases, and 7 bases lay in between. The germline V gene has CDR1 KGHDR and CDR2 SFDVKD. The chain's CDR3 is CATSSRDEQFF. The CDR3 bases are TGTGCCACCAGTTCACGGGATGAGCAGTTCTTC.

The chain employs TRBV4-3 and TRBJ2-5; 7 nucleotides match TRBD2. CDR1 is LGHNA, CDR2 YSLEER, per germline. J lost 5 bases, V lost 0 bases, and 6 bases had no gene match. This CDR3 comprises 15 residues. CDR3 DNA: TGCGCCAGCAGCCAAGATCGGCGGGGGAAGGAGACCCAGTACTTC. It translates to CASSQDRRGKETQYF.

The J gene is TRBJ2-7, the V gene TRBV29-1, with unresolved D. Trimming took off 3 bases at V and 2 bases at J, with 11 bases between the two ends. The CDR3 totals 13 residues. Germline V lookup: CDR1 SQVTM, CDR2 ANQGSEA. CDR3 nucleotide sequence: TGCAGCGTTGAGGTCCCCAGAACCTACGAGCAGTACTTC. Translation: CSVEVPRTYEQYF.

The chain combines TRBV6-6 with TRBJ1-1, with D perhaps TRBD1 (5 bases). The CDR3 sequence is 15 residues long. Trimming left V 3 bases short and J 11 bases short, with 22 bases between. CDR1 MNHNY and CDR2 SVGAGI come from the germline V gene (reference sequence). Here the CDR3 reads CASSYGGGPGSGAFF. DNA for the CDR3: TGTGCCAGCAGTTATGGGGGGGGTCCCGGCTCTGGGGCTTTCTTT.

The chain recombines TRBV7-9 with TRBJ1-1, with a tentative D call TRBD1 (6 bases). The length of the CDR3 is 12 residues. CDR1 and CDR2 from the germline V gene are SEHNR and FQNEAQ (reference sequence). Trimming left V 5 bases short and J 7 bases short, with 11 bases between. CDR3 region: CASSPTGNEAFF. The CDR3 nucleotides are TGTGCCAGCAGCCCGACAGGTAATGAAGCTTTCTTT.

This chain links TRBV2 with TRBJ2-2; 7 bases match TRBD1. Germline values: CDR1 SNHLY, CDR2 FYNNEI. V lost 6 bases to trimming and J lost 5 bases; unmatched junction nucleotides: 6. This CDR3 has 14 residues. The CDR3 nucleotides are TGTGCCAGCAGAGTGACAGGGATTACCGGGGAGCTGTTTTTT. This codes for CASRVTGITGELFF. Variable domain in full (rest from reference TRBV2 and TRBJ2-2): EPEVTQTPSHQVTQMGQEVILRCVPISNHLYFYWYRQILGQKVEFLVSFYNNEISEKSEIFDDQFSVERPDGSNFTLKIRSTKLEDSAMYFCASRVTGITGELFFGEGSRLTVL.

The V and J genes are TRBV28 and TRBJ1-2, with D possibly being TRBD1 (5 bases). The CDR3 runs to 14 residues. Trimming stripped 7 bases from V and 8 bases from J, with 20 bases between. Germline CDR1 and CDR2: MDHEN and SYDVKM. CDR3 nucleotide sequence: TGTGCCAGCAACCCCCCAGGGTCGGCGGAAGGCTACACCTTC. Encoded protein: CASNPPGSAEGYTF.

The V gene is TRBV29-1, the J gene TRBJ1-1; TRBD1 matches 9 bases. Germline CDR1 is SQVTM and CDR2 is ANQGSEA. The V gene end was trimmed by 6 bases and the J gene end by 7 bases; junction bases not matched to a gene: 9. This CDR3 region has 13 residues. CDR3 region: CSVTTGGLGEAFF. The CDR3 DNA reads TGCAGCGTAACCACAGGGGGCCTCGGTGAAGCTTTCTTT.

The V call is TRBV28, the J call TRBJ1-6, with no clear D. The CDR3 consists of 14 residues. The V end was cut by 5 bases, the J end by 8 bases, with 13 bases between. The germline CDR1 and CDR2 sequences are MDHEN and SYDVKM. CDR3 in DNA: TGTGCCAGCAGTGTTATAAACCGGGATTCACCCCTCCACTTT. Its translation is CASSVINRDSPLHF. The variable domain in full, with the rest retrieved from reference TRBV28 and TRBJ1-6, is DVKVTQSSRYLVKRTGEKVFLECVQDMDHENMFWYRQDPGLGLRLIYFSYDVKMKEKGDIPEGYSVSREKKERFSLILESASTNQTSMYLCASSVINRDSPLHFGNGTRLTVT.

The chain joins TRBV6-6 to TRBJ2-1; 8 nucleotides agree with TRBD2. The CDR3 runs to 16 residues. The J segment lost 0 bases and the V segment lost 6 bases, leaving 7 bases of the junction unmatched. Germline loops: CDR1 MNHNY, CDR2 SVGAGI (reference sequence). In DNA form, the CDR3 reads TGTGCCAGCAGGGACTCCGGGACTAGCTCCTACAATGAGCAGTTCTTC. This translates into CASRDSGTSSYNEQFF.

The V and J genes are TRBV5-6 and TRBJ1-2, with 7 bases lining up with TRBD1. Germline V lookup: CDR1 SGHDT, CDR2 YYEEEE. The CDR3 runs 15 residues. The J segment lost 1 base and the V segment lost 0 bases, leaving 3 bases of the junction unmatched. The CDR3 DNA reads as TGTGCCAGCAGCTTGGTTGACAGGGATAACTATGGCTACACCTTC. Its protein product is CASSLVDRDNYGYTF.

As concerns this clone: Other DNA sequences in the sample encode the same CDR3. The rearrangement joins TRBV11-3 to TRBJ2-1; 7 nucleotides agree with TRBD1. Germline V CDR1 and CDR2: SGHNT, YENEEA. CDR3 length: 16 residues. J was trimmed by 0 bases and V by 6 bases; bases with no gene match: 8. The CDR3 sequence is CASSLRAGGSYNEQFF. Here the CDR3 DNA reads TGTGCCAGCAGTTTAAGGGCAGGGGGCTCCTACAATGAGCAGTTCTTC.

The chain joins TRBV7-9 to TRBJ2-5; TRBD1 matches at 7 bases. CDR3 length equals 16 residues. Germline trimming cut 5 bases from V and 5 bases from J; bases unmatched to any gene: 14. CDR1 and CDR2 (germline): SEHNR, FQNEAQ (reference sequence). The CDR3 nucleotides read TGTGCCAGCAGCAACCGTACCGGGACAGTGGCGGAGACCCAGTACTTC. Encoded protein: CASSNRTGTVAETQYF.

This clone was detected once. The chain employs TRBV11-2 and TRBJ2-5, with a possible D match to TRBD2 (5 bases). Germline V gene sequence: CDR1 SGHAT, CDR2 FQNNGV. V was cut by 0 bases and J by 4 bases, with 12 bases left in between. The CDR3 runs to 15 residues. DNA of the CDR3: TGTGCCAGCAGCTTAGAATTCGGGGTTCCAGAGACCCAGTACTTC. Protein: CASSLEFGVPETQYF. The variable domain in full, with the rest retrieved from reference TRBV11-2 and TRBJ2-5, is EAGVAQSPRYKIIEKRQSVAFWCNPISGHATLYWYQQILGQGPKLLIQFQNNGVVDDSQLPKDRFSAERLKGVDSTLKIQPAKLEDSAVYLCASSLEFGVPETQYFGPGTRLLVL.

DNA for the CDR3: TGTGCCAGTAGACCCCCCCAGGGGGGCTCAGGGAACTATGGCTACACCTTC. Its protein product is CASRPPQGGSGNYGYTF. The V gene is TRBV19, the J gene TRBJ1-2, with 7 bases aligning to TRBD1. This CDR3 is built from 17 residues. V lost 6 bases and J lost 2; bases outside the gene matches: 15. Germline assignment: CDR1 LNHDA and CDR2 SQIVND (reference sequence).